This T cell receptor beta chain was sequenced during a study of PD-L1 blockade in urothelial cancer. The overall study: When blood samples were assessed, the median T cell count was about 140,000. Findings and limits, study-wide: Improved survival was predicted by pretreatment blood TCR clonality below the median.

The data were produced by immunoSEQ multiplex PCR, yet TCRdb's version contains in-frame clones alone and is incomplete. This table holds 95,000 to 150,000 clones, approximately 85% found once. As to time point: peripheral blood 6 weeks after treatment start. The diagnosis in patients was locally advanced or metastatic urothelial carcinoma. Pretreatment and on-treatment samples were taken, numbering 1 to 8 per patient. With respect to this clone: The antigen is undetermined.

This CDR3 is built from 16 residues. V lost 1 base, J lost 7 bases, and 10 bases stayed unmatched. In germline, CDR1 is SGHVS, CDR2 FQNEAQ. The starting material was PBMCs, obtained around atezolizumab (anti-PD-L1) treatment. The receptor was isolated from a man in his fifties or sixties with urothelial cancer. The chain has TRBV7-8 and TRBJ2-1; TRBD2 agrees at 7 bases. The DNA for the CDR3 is TGTGCCAGCAGCTTAGTAGTGGGGGGGTTAGGAAATGAGCAGTTCTTC. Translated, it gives CASSLVVGGLGNEQFF.